Shown below are 9 T cell receptor beta chains from a single sample sequenced in a study of beta chain features in type 1 diabetes. The entirety of the isolated RNA underwent reverse transcription, so expressed TCRB transcripts were sequenced. The method was immunoSEQ multiplex PCR; TCRdb's version includes in-frame clones alone and lacks a portion of them. Among over 15,000 clones listed, around 50% were seen once. Source material: stem cell memory CD4+ T cells from blood. The receptors originated from a young man in good health.

This clone occurred a few times. This rearrangement joins TRBV30 to TRBJ1-5; TRBD1 aligns across 9 bases. Germline V gene sequence: CDR1 GTSNPN, CDR2 SVGIG (reference sequence). CDR3 size: 16 residues. J gave up 5 bases and V 0 bases, and 8 bases lay outside the gene matches. The CDR3 here is CAWSVPRTGEDQPQHF. The CDR3 nucleotides are TGTGCCTGGAGTGTACCCAGGACAGGGGAGGATCAGCCCCAGCATTTT.

This chain joins TRBV6-6 and TRBJ1-2; D is uncertain. The CDR3 is 14 residues long. Trimming stripped 0 bases from V and 7 bases from J, with 12 bases between. The germline CDR1 and CDR2 sequences are MNHNY and SVGAGI (reference sequence). In DNA, the CDR3 is TGTGCCAGCAGTTACTCGCCATTAAGCTGTGGCTACACCTTC. It encodes CASSYSPLSCGYTF.

This chain links TRBV28 with TRBJ2-7; TRBD1 aligns across 9 bases. After removal of 5 bases from V and 4 bases from J, the junction contained 9 bases not matched to a gene. Looked up from germline, CDR1 is MDHEN and CDR2 is SYDVKM. CDR3 length: 15 amino acids. CDR3 residues: CASSRGDREVYEQYF. CDR3 coding DNA: TGTGCCAGCAGTAGGGGGGACAGGGAGGTTTACGAGCAGTACTTC. The entire variable domain, with the rest obtained from reference TRBV28 and TRBJ2-7, is as follows: DVKVTQSSRYLVKRTGEKVFLECVQDMDHENMFWYRQDPGLGLRLIYFSYDVKMKEKGDIPEGYSVSREKKERFSLILESASTNQTSMYLCASSRGDREVYEQYFGPGTRLTVT.

This clone was detected a few times. This chain joins TRBV30 and TRBJ2-2, with 7 bases aligning to TRBD1. The CDR3 length is 14 residues. The germline V gene encodes CDR1 GTSNPN and CDR2 SVGIG (reference sequence). With V trimmed by 3 bases and J by 2 bases, 3 bases remained unmatched. The CDR3 protein is CAWSWTGNTGELFF. In DNA form, the CDR3 reads TGTGCCTGGAGCTGGACAGGCAACACCGGGGAGCTGTTTTTT.

J is TRBJ1-6 and V is TRBV19, with TRBD1 matching 7 bases. CDR3 size: 15 residues. Germline CDR1 is LNHDA and CDR2 is SQIVND (reference sequence). Trimming removed 2 bases from V and 7 bases from J; junction bases left unmatched: 5. The CDR3 nucleotides are TGTGCCAGTAGTATATCCGGGACAGCGAATTCACCCCTCCACTTT. It yields the protein CASSISGTANSPLHF.

The CDR3 DNA is TGTGCCAGCAGCGTTCTGGGAGACTCGACCTACAATGAGCAGTTCTTC. It yields the protein CASSVLGDSTYNEQFF. J is TRBJ2-1 and V is TRBV9; D is perhaps TRBD2 (5 bases). Trimming stripped 2 bases from V and 2 bases from J, with 14 bases between. The CDR3 has 16 residues. Germline lookup yields CDR1 SGDLS and CDR2 YYNGEE.

The chain recombines TRBV5-1 with TRBJ2-6; 8 bases map to TRBD1. After removal of 4 bases from V and 1 base from J, the junction contained 13 bases not matched to a gene. The CDR3 contains 19 residues. Germline CDR1 reads SGHRS; CDR2 reads YFSETQ. The CDR3 bases are TGCGCCAGCAGCCCAAGCCCTCCGGGACAGGATTCTGGGGCCAACGTCCTGACTTTC. It yields the protein CASSPSPPGQDSGANVLTF.

The chain employs TRBV7-2 and TRBJ2-7; possibly TRBD1 for D (5 bases). This CDR3 has 15 amino acids. Germline V gene sequence: CDR1 SGHTA, CDR2 FQGNSA. Between the trimmed V and J ends, which lost 4 bases and 6 bases, there was a span of 19 bases. The CDR3: CASSYGWARVAEQYF. Here the CDR3 DNA reads TGTGCCAGCAGCTACGGGTGGGCCAGGGTGGCCGAGCAGTACTTC.

This chain joins TRBV7-2 and TRBJ2-4; possible D gene TRBD1, 5 bases. CDR1 and CDR2 (germline): SGHTA, FQGNSA. Trimming took off 3 bases at V and 6 bases at J, with 18 bases between the two ends. The CDR3 spans 16 residues. The CDR3 region has the DNA TGTGCCAGCAGCTTCGGTCAGGGTGACCGCCGAAACATTCAGTACTTC. This encodes CASSFGQGDRRNIQYF.